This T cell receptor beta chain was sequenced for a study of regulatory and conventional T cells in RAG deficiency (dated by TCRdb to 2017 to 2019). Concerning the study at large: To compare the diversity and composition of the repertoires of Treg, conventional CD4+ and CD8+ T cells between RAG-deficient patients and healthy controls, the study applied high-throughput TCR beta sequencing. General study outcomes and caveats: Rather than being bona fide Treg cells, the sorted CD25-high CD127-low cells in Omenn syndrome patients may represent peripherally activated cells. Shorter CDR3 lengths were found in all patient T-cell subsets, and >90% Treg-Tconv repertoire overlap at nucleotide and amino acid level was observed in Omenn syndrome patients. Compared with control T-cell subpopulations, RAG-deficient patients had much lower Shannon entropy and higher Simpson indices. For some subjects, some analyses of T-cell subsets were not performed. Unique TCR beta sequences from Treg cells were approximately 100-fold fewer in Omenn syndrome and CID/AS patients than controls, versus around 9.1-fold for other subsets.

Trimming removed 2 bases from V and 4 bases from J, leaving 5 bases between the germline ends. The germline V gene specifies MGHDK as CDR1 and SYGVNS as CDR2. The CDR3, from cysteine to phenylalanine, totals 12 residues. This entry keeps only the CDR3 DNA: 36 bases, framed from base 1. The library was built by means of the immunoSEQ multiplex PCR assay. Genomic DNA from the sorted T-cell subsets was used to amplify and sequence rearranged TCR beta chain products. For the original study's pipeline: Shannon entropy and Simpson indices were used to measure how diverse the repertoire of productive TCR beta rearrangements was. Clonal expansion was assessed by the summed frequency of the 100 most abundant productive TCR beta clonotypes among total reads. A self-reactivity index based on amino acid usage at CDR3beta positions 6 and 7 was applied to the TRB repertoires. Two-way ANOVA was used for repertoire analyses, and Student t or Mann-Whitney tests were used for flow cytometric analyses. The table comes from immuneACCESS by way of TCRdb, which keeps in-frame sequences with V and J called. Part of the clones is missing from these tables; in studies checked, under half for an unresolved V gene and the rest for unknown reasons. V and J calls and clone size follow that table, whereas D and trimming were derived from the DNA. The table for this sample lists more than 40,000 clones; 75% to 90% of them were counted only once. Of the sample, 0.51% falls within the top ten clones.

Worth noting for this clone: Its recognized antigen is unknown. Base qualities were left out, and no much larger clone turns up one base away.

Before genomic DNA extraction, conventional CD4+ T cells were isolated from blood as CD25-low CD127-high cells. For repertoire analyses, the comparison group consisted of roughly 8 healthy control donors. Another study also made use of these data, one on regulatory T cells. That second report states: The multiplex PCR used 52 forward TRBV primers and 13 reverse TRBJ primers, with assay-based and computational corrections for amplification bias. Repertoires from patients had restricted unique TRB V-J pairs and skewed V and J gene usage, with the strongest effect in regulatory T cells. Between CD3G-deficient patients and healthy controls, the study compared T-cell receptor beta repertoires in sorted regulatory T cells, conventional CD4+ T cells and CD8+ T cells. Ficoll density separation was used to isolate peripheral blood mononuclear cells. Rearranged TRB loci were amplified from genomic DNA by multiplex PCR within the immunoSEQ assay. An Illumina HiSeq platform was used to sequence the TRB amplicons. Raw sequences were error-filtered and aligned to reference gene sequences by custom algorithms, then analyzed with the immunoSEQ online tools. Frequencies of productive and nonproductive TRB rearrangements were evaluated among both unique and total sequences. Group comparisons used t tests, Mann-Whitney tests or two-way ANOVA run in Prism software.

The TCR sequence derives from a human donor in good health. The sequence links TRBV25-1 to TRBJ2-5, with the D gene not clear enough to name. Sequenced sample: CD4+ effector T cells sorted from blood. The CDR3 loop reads CASSEPRETQYF. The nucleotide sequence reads TGTGCCAGCAGTGAACCACGAGAGACCCAGTACTTC.